This T cell receptor beta chain came from a study of T cell repertoires in cytomegalovirus infection. General study points: Individuals carrying CMV plus the relevant HLA were identified by cumulative frequency of public TCR beta families.

One entry per CDR3 protein results from TCRdb running MiXCR on the reads. The data hold approximately 400,000 distinct CDR3 sequences, with roughly 30% observed a single time. A word on this clonotype: Antigen: not known.

Trimming cost V 5 bases and J 4 bases; bases outside gene matches: 7. Germline CDR1 SNHLY, CDR2 FYNNEI. This CDR3 is built from 15 residues. This rearrangement joins TRBV2 to TRBJ1-1; 10 bases agree with TRBD1. This TCR came from a human donor in good health (CMV status not recorded). Some clones in this sample may be carry-over from other donors' samples. The sequencing sample was made of PBMCs. The DNA of the CDR3 is TGTGCCAGCAGTAACGGACAGGGGGTAGGCACTGAAGCTTTCTTT. Its translation: CASSNGQGVGTEAFF.